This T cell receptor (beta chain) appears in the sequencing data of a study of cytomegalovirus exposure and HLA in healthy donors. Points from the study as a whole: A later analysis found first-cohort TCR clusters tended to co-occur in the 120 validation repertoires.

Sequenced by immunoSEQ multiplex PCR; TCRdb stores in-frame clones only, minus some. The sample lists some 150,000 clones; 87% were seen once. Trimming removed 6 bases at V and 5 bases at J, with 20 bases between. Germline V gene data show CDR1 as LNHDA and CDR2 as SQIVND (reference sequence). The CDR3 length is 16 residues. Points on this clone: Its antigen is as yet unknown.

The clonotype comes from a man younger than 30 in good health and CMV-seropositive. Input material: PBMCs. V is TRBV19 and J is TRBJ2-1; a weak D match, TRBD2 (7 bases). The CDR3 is CASSTGGGVRNNEQFF. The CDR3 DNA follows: TGTGCCAGTAGCACCGGAGGGGGGGTGAGGAACAATGAGCAGTTCTTC.